This T cell receptor (beta chain) came from a study of blood T cell repertoires in COVID-19. In the study overall: Material from acute and convalescent COVID-19 was sourced from the United States, Italy and Spain. PBMCs, B-cell-depleted T cells, or T cells provided the cDNA or gDNA that made up the material.

Here immunoSEQ multiplex PCR was the method, and the copy in TCRdb shows in-frame clones only, minus some. Among about 16,000 clones, roughly 81% were seen once, and the ten largest hold roughly 8%. In germline, CDR1 is SNHLY, CDR2 FYNNEI. J gave up 6 bases and V 6 bases, and 7 bases lay outside the gene matches. CDR3 size: 15 residues. The V gene is TRBV2, the J gene TRBJ1-4, with 10 bases aligning to TRBD1. The sequence came from a man in his fifties or sixties with acute or convalescent COVID-19. The source material was peripheral blood. The CDR3 sequence: CASSLRGQGHEKLFF. In DNA, the CDR3 is TGTGCCAGCAGCCTTAGGGGACAGGGGCATGAAAAACTGTTTTTT.